What follows are 11 T cell receptor beta chains derived from one specimen sequenced in a study of siplizumab effects on memory and regulatory T cells. Assay used: immunoSEQ multiplex PCR; TCRdb lists only in-frame clones, some missing. The sample carries about 120,000 clones, roughly 94% recorded once. Sequenced input: non-Treg CD4+ T cells sorted from blood. These receptor sequences come from a human donor in good health.

The CDR3 region is CAWRESYNEQFF. The CDR3 region has the DNA TGTGCCTGGAGGGAAAGTTACAATGAGCAGTTCTTC. The gene calls are TRBV30 and TRBJ2-1; D gene uncertain. Germline V gene lookup returns CDR1 GTSNPN and CDR2 SVGIG (reference sequence). The CDR3 is made up of 12 amino acids. V dropped 3 bases and J dropped 4 bases, with 7 bases sitting between them.

This clone was picked up a small number of times. The chain is built from TRBV18 and TRBJ1-6; D ambiguous. CDR1 is KGHSH, CDR2 LQKENI, per germline. CDR3 length equals 13 residues. The V end lost 0 bases, the J end lost 7 bases, and 4 bases lay between the germline ends. DNA of the CDR3: TGTGCCAGCTCACCACCGTTCAATTCACCCCTCCACTTT. Amino acid sequence: CASSPPFNSPLHF.

The CDR3 DNA is TGTGCCAGCAGCTTGGTGTGGGAAGAGACCCAGTACTTC. This gives the protein CASSLVWEETQYF. The chain uses TRBV5-5 and TRBJ2-5, with D unclear. Trimming stripped 0 bases from V and 3 bases from J, with 6 bases between. The CDR3 sequence is 13 residues long. Germline V gene sequence: CDR1 SGHKS, CDR2 YYEKEE (reference sequence).

J is TRBJ2-7 and V is TRBV18; either TRBD1 or TRBD2 may fit D (5 bases each). The CDR3 sequence is 14 residues long. Trimming took off 3 bases at V and 2 bases at J, with 11 bases between the two ends. Per the germline V gene, CDR1 is KGHSH and CDR2 is LQKENI. The CDR3 coding sequence is TGTGCCAGCTCACCCGGGACCCAGACCTACGAGCAGTACTTC. The encoded protein is CASSPGTQTYEQYF.

The rearrangement uses TRBV27 and TRBJ2-7; tentatively, D is TRBD1 (6 bases). Trimming cost V 8 bases and J 5 bases, with 19 bases left between them. The CDR3 is 14 amino acids. Germline-derived CDR1 and CDR2 are MNHEY and SMNVEV (reference sequence). The CDR3 DNA sequence: TGTGCCAGCTCCGCCTACCGGGACACCCACGAGCAGTACTTC. Amino acids: CASSAYRDTHEQYF.

A remark on this clone: Other DNA sequences from this sample encode an identical CDR3 as well. This rearrangement joins TRBV5-1 to TRBJ1-1; perhaps TRBD1 as D (5 bases). CDR1 and CDR2 (germline): SGHRS, YFSETQ. V lost 0 bases and J lost 5, with 11 bases in between. The CDR3 length is 14 residues. The CDR3 coding sequence is TGCGCCAGCAGCTTGGATGGGGGTAGGACTGAAGCTTTCTTT. It translates to CASSLDGGRTEAFF.

V gene TRBV5-6 combines with J gene TRBJ1-2; TRBD1 is a possible D gene (6 bases). Germline CDR1 is SGHDT and CDR2 is YYEEEE. The CDR3 consists of 14 residues. The V end was cut by 0 bases, the J end by 8 bases, with 14 bases between. This chain's CDR3 is CASSLGTEFHGYTF. For the CDR3, the DNA is TGTGCCAGCAGCTTGGGGACAGAATTTCACGGCTACACCTTC. Full variable domain (outside the CDR3, taken from reference TRBV5-6 and TRBJ1-2): DAGVTQSPTHLIKTRGQQVTLRCSPKSGHDTVSWYQQALGQGPQFIFQYYEEEERQRGNFPDRFSGHQFPNYSSELNVNALLLGDSALYLCASSLGTEFHGYTFGSGTRLTVV.

This rearrangement joins TRBV10-3 to TRBJ2-7; no clear D gene. Germline CDR1 ENHRY, CDR2 SYGVKD. The CDR3 has 19 residues. Trimming removed 0 bases at V and 0 bases at J, with 21 bases between. The CDR3 loop reads CAISESRVLDGPSSYEQYF. CDR3 DNA: TGTGCCATCAGTGAGTCGAGAGTTTTGGACGGACCAAGCTCCTACGAGCAGTACTTC.

The chain uses TRBV9 and TRBJ1-3; no clear D. Germline-derived CDR1 and CDR2 are SGDLS and YYNGEE. The CDR3 consists of 14 residues. The V gene lost 3 bases and the J gene lost 3 bases, with 10 bases spanning the gap. The CDR3 coding sequence is TGTGCCAGCAGCGACGCCTCAGGTGGAAACACCATATATTTT. This sequence encodes CASSDASGGNTIYF.

V gene TRBV11-2 combines with J gene TRBJ2-4; D is ambiguous. Per germline, CDR1 SGHAT and CDR2 FQNNGV. The germline V and J ends were trimmed by 1 base and 1 base, with 8 bases remaining between them. The CDR3 covers 15 residues. CDR3 protein: CASSLVRHAKNIQYF. In DNA form, the CDR3 reads TGTGCCAGCAGCTTAGTTCGACATGCCAAAAACATTCAGTACTTC.

The chain employs TRBV6-4 and TRBJ2-1; 10 bases line up with TRBD2. CDR1 MRHNA and CDR2 SNTAGT come from the germline V gene. V lost 3 bases to trimming and J lost 12 bases; unmatched junction nucleotides: 5. This CDR3 is built from 13 residues. The CDR3 sequence is CASSESSGSRQFF. Here the CDR3 DNA reads TGTGCCAGCAGTGAGTCTAGCGGGAGCCGGCAGTTCTTC.